Each of the 12 T cell receptor beta chains below was sequenced from the same sample in a study of blood T cell repertoires in COVID-19. TCRdb's table, derived via immunoSEQ multiplex PCR, lists solely in-frame clones and lacks some. The sample lists under 150,000 clones; 76% were seen once. Sequencing was done on a sample of peripheral blood. Source of these receptors: a man aged 60 to 75 with acute or convalescent COVID-19.

The rearrangement links TRBV28 to TRBJ2-7; possibly TRBD1 for D (6 bases). This CDR3 has 15 residues. With 3 bases removed from V and 0 bases from J, the gap between germline ends came to 12 bases. The germline gives CDR1 MDHEN, CDR2 SYDVKM. CDR3 nucleotides: TGTGCCAGCAGTTTTGGACAGTGGAACTCCTACGAGCAGTACTTC. Translation: CASSFGQWNSYEQYF.

This chain connects TRBV6-5 to TRBJ2-2, with 7 nucleotides matching TRBD1. This CDR3 is built from 16 residues. Germline V gene sequence: CDR1 MNHEY, CDR2 SVGAGI. V was pared by 2 bases and J by 2 bases, with 5 bases of the junction left unmatched. CDR3 amino acids: CASSYGGQTNTGELFF. CDR3 in DNA: TGTGCCAGCAGTTACGGGGGACAGACAAACACCGGGGAGCTGTTTTTT.

The chain joins TRBV7-9 to TRBJ2-1; TRBD2 aligns across 9 bases. In germline, CDR1 is SEHNR, CDR2 FQNEAQ (reference sequence). The CDR3 is made up of 16 amino acids. V lost 1 base and J lost 8; bases outside the gene matches: 9. DNA of the CDR3: TGTGCCAGCAGCTTAGGGGGACTAGCAGGCCGGGATGAGCAGTTCTTC. Translating gives CASSLGGLAGRDEQFF.

CDR3 sequence: CASSFQGLGVSTDTQYF. As DNA, the CDR3 is TGTGCCAGCAGCTTCCAGGGGTTGGGGGTAAGCACAGATACGCAGTATTTT. The gene calls are TRBV7-9 and TRBJ2-3, with a weak D call TRBD1 (6 bases). Trimming cost V 3 bases and J 0 bases, with 16 bases left between them. Germline V gene data show CDR1 as SEHNR and CDR2 as FQNEAQ (reference sequence). This CDR3 is 17 amino acids long. Drawing the rest from reference TRBV7-9 and TRBJ2-3, the complete variable domain is DTGVSQNPRHKITKRGQNVTFRCDPISEHNRLYWYRQTLGQGPEFLTYFQNEAQLEKSRLLSDRFSAERPKGSFSTLEIQRTEQGDSAMYLCASSFQGLGVSTDTQYFGPGTRLTVL.

In this sample, this clone turned up once. The V and J genes are TRBV7-2 and TRBJ2-3; D might be TRBD1 (7 bases). Germline V gene data show CDR1 as SGHTA and CDR2 as FQGNSA. This CDR3 contains 15 residues. V lost 5 bases and J 8 bases, leaving 20 bases between the germline ends. As DNA, the CDR3 is TGTGCCAGCAGCAGGGGACAGCTCCTGCGGGGTACGCAGTATTTT. This codes for CASSRGQLLRGTQYF.

This clone was detected once. The chain combines TRBV6-2 or TRBV6-3 with TRBJ2-7, with 7 bases identical to TRBD2. Germline V lookup: CDR1 MNHEY, CDR2 SVGEGT. The junction had 12 bases not matched to a gene; V was cut back by 5 bases and J by 2 bases. This CDR3 contains 16 residues. The chain's CDR3 is CASSPFASGVTYEQYF. The CDR3 DNA reads as TGTGCCAGCAGTCCATTCGCCAGCGGGGTAACCTACGAGCAGTACTTC.

This rearrangement joins TRBV18 to TRBJ2-7; 7 bases align to TRBD1. The V segment lost 6 bases and the J segment 2 bases; nucleotides outside the gene matches: 4. The CDR3 runs to 13 residues. The V gene's germline CDR1 is KGHSH and CDR2 LQKENI. CDR3 nucleotide sequence: TGTGCCAGCTCGGACAGGACGACCTACGAGCAGTACTTC. Translated: CASSDRTTYEQYF.

The J gene is TRBJ2-3, the V gene TRBV15; TRBD1 might be the D (6 bases). The CDR3 totals 14 residues. Germline lookup yields CDR1 LNHNV and CDR2 YYDKDF (reference sequence). The ends were cut back, 1 base at V and 1 base at J, with 6 bases in the middle. The CDR3 spells CATSRGQGTDTQYF. The CDR3 DNA is TGTGCCACCAGCAGAGGACAGGGCACAGATACGCAGTATTTT.

This clone has just a few counts. The chain recombines TRBV7-3 with TRBJ2-5, with TRBD2 matching over 10 bases. The CDR3 has 16 residues. V trimming: 5 bases; J trimming: 2 bases; junction bases outside the gene matches: 8. From germline, CDR1 is SGHTA and CDR2 FQGTGA. The CDR3 DNA reads TGTGCCAGCAGCCTTATAGCGGGAGGAGTTCAAGAGACCCAGTACTTC. Translation gives CASSLIAGGVQETQYF.

This clone has a single count. This rearrangement joins TRBV28 to TRBJ2-7, with TRBD2 matching over 14 bases. The CDR3 covers 15 residues. Germline CDR1 reads MDHEN; CDR2 reads SYDVKM. The V segment lost 5 bases and the J segment 3 bases; nucleotides outside the gene matches: 3. CDR3 sequence (DNA): TGTGCCAGCAGTCATGGGACTAGCGGGAGCTACGAGCAGTACTTC. It is translated as CASSHGTSGSYEQYF.

The V and J genes are TRBV7-8 and TRBJ1-3; D remains ambiguous. The CDR3 has 14 residues. Germline loops: CDR1 SGHVS, CDR2 FQNEAQ. V was shortened by 4 bases and J by 8 bases, with 15 bases between the two germline ends. The CDR3 region has the DNA TGTGCCAGCAGCTCTCGTCGCCACGGAGACACCATATATTTT. This sequence encodes CASSSRRHGDTIYF.

J is TRBJ2-5 and V is TRBV5-1; weak D call: TRBD2 (6 bases). The germline V gene encodes CDR1 SGHRS and CDR2 YFSETQ. The CDR3 is 18 amino acids. Trimming stripped 0 bases from V and 4 bases from J, with 22 bases between. CDR3 sequence reads: CASSLDFVVQGGGETQYF. CDR3 in DNA: TGCGCCAGCAGCTTGGATTTTGTTGTGCAGGGAGGCGGAGAGACCCAGTACTTC.